Listed here are 8 T cell receptor beta chains from one sample, sequenced in a study of tumor and adjacent non-tumor tissue in lung cancer. A modified ARM-PCR protocol with three rounds of nested PCR amplified TCRbeta. TCRdb used MiXCR to reprocess the multiplex PCR reads, holding one entry per CDR3 protein. The table records 100,000 or so distinct CDR3 sequences, about 80% of them present only once. This sample's RNA came from whole unsorted tissue. The normal lung tissue was taken more than 3 cm from the tumor edge. Material for sequencing was distant non-tumor lung tissue. The receptor source for this set is a man between 60 and 75 years old with small cell lung cancer.

This clonotype showed up just once. One junction end disagrees with the germline gene, perhaps due to a read error. This sequence joins TRBV12-3 or TRBV12-4 and TRBJ2-5, with a weak D call TRBD2 (5 bases). The CDR3 loop spans 13 amino acids. The CDR3 loop is CASSSQYGESQNF. Here the CDR3 DNA reads TGTGCCAGCAGTTCTCAATACGGGGAGAGCCAGAACTTC.

This clonotype was detected many times. At one end, the junction sequence differs from germline, possibly due to a read error. The chain employs TRBV5-1 and TRBJ2-6, with D maybe TRBD1 (5 bases). Germline V gives CDR1 SGHRS, CDR2 YFSETQ. CDR3 length: 13 amino acids. CDR3 DNA sequence: TGCGCCAGCAGCACTTCTGGGGCCTACGTCCTGACTTTC. Translating gives CASSTSGAYVLTF.

The chain carries TRBV20-1 and TRBJ2-1, with 10 bases that match TRBD2. This CDR3 has 14 amino acids. With 7 bases clipped from V and 8 bases from J, the junction kept 11 bases outside the gene matches. Germline V gene sequence: CDR1 DFQATT, CDR2 SNEGSKA (reference sequence). CDR3 bases: TGCAGTGTTGTTGGGGCTAGCGGGAGTGATGAGCAGTTCTTC. It specifies CSVVGASGSDEQFF.

For this clonotype: One end of the junction varies from germline; a read error may be responsible. The V and J genes are TRBV6-2 or TRBV6-3 and TRBJ1-5; weak D call: TRBD1 (6 bases). Germline CDR1 is MNHEY and CDR2 is SVGEGT. This CDR3 has 14 amino acids. CDR3 protein: CASRITGSNQPQHF. DNA for the CDR3: TGTGCTAGCAGGATAACAGGGTCCAATCAGCCCCAGCATTTT.

As regards this clonotype: It may be a read error: a sequence one base away is much more abundant. This chain uses TRBV28 with TRBJ1-5, with 7 positions matching TRBD1. The CDR3 contains 19 residues. Germline loops: CDR1 MDHEN, CDR2 SYDVKM. The CDR3 reads CVSSLTESRRGGASQPQHF. In DNA, the CDR3 is TGTGTCAGCAGTTTAACCGAATCCCGACGAGGGGGCGCGAGTCAGCCCCAGCATTTT.

The J gene is TRBJ2-1, the V gene TRBV6-5, with a tentative D call TRBD1 (6 bases). CDR1 and CDR2 from the germline V gene are MNHEY and SVGAGI. CDR3 length: 15 amino acids. V was trimmed by 2 bases and J by 9 bases, leaving 17 bases between them. This CDR3 is CASSYRQAWLGEQFF. Here the CDR3 DNA reads TGTGCCAGCAGTTACCGACAGGCGTGGCTTGGTGAGCAGTTCTTC.

A note on this clonotype: One base away lies a much larger clone, so this may be a sequencing read error. The chain joins TRBV6-5 to TRBJ1-1; D uncertain. The CDR3 extends over 11 amino acids. The germline gives CDR1 MNHEY, CDR2 SVGAGI. For the CDR3, the DNA is TGTGCCATCAGTTATCGGTCTAGAGCTTTCTTT. Its protein product is CAISYRSRAFF.

This chain links TRBV6-5 with TRBJ2-2; 8 nucleotides agree with TRBD1. The CDR3 runs to 15 residues. The germline CDR1 and CDR2 sequences are MNHEY and SVGAGI. Unmatched junction bases numbered 11, after V lost 7 bases and J lost 7 bases. The CDR3 region has the DNA TGTGCCAGCAATTATGACAGGGGACGTGTCGGGGAGCTGTTTTTT. Translation gives CASNYDRGRVGELFF.